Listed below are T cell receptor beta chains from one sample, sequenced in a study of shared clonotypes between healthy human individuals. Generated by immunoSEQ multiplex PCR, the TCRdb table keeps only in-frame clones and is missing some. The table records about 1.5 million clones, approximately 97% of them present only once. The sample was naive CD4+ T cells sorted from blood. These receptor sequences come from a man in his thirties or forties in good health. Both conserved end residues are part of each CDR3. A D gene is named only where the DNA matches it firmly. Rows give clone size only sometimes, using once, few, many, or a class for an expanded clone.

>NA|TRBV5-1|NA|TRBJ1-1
TGCGCCAGCAGCGCGATTTTCCGGACACTAAATGAAGCTTTCTTT
CASSAIFRTLNEAFF
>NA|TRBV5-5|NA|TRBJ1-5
TGTGCCACTGCGAAATCCCCAAATCAGCCCCAGCATTTT
CATAKSPNQPQHF
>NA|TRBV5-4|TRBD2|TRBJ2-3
TGTGCCAGCAGTCCCTCTTTAGGGACTAGGGGGGATACGCAGTATTTT
CASSPSLGTRGDTQYF
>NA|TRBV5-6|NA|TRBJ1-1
TGTGCCAGCAGCTCGGGGTCGGGGTTGAGGGCTTTCTTT
CASSSGSGLRAFF
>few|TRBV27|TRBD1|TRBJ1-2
TGTGCCAGCAGGGCTTCAGGGGGTTTTTGGTATGGCTACACCTTC
CASRASGGFWYGYTF
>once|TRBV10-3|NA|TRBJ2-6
TGTGCCATCAGTGAACAGATGATCTGGGCCTCTGGGGCCAACGTCCTGACTTTC
CAISEQMIWASGANVLTF
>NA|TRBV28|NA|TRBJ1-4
TGTGCCAGTAACGCGGGGGGCGTCAGACTGGAAAAACTGTTTTTT
CASNAGGVRLEKLFF
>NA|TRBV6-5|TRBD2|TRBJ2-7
TGTGCCAGCAGAGGACTAGCGGGCGGGAGCTGGGAGCAGTACTTC
CASRGLAGGSWEQYF
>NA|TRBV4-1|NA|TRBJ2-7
TGCGCCAGCAGCCTCTTAACCCGCGGCGAGCAGTACTTC
CASSLLTRGEQYF
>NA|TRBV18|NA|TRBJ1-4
TGTGCCAGCTCGCGGGGCCCGGGGACGCTCGATGAAAAACTGTTTTTT
CASSRGPGTLDEKLFF
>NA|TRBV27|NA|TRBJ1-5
TGTGCCAGCAGTTCAGCAAGTTTTGATAGCAATCAGCCCCAGCATTTT
CASSSASFDSNQPQHF
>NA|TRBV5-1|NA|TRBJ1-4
TGCGCCAGCAGCGGAGGTGGGATTAATGAAAAACTGTTTTTT
CASSGGGINEKLFF
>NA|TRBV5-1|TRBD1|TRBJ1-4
TGCGCCAGCAGCTTGCAGGGGGCATCGAATGAAAAACTGTTTTTT
CASSLQGASNEKLFF
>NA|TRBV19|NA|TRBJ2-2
TGTGCCAGTAGTACATACAAGAACACCGGGGAGCTGTTTTTT
CASSTYKNTGELFF
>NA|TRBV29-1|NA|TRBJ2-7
TGCAGCGCTTACGGGACGCCTAACTACGAGCAGTACTTC
CSAYGTPNYEQYF
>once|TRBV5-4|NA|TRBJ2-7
TGTGCCAGCAGCCCCTTCACGGTTGCGTACGAGCAGTACTTC
CASSPFTVAYEQYF
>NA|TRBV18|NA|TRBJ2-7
TGTGCCAGCTCTAAACAGCAAAGGACCGACGAGCAGTACTTC
CASSKQQRTDEQYF
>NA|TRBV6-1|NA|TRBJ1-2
TGTGCCTCGGGCTTGGGGGGGGTAAACTATGGCTACACCTTC
CASGLGGVNYGYTF
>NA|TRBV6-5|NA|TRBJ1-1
TGTGCCAGCAGTTACCAGGGATTGAACACTGAAGCTTTCTTT
CASSYQGLNTEAFF
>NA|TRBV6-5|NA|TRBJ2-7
TGTGCCAGCAGTTACTCCCCTAATACTGTGTCTTCGGAGCAGTACTTC
CASSYSPNTVSSEQYF
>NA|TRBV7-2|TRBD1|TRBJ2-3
TGTGCCAGCAGCTCAGGGGGATACGACACAGATACGCAGTATTTT
CASSSGGYDTDTQYF
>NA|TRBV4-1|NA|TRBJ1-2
TGCGCCAGCAGCCAAGATGAGGCAGATTACTATGGCTACACCTTC
CASSQDEADYYGYTF
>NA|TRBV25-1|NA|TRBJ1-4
TGTGCCAGCAGGCTTTCCGCCCGGGGTGAAAAACTGTTTTTT
CASRLSARGEKLFF
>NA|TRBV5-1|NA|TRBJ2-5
TGCGCCAGCAGCCTGGGGGTGCAAGAGACCCAGTACTTC
CASSLGVQETQYF
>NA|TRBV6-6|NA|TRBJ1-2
TGTGCCAGCACGGCCCAGGGGTTAAGCTATGGCTACACCTTC
CASTAQGLSYGYTF
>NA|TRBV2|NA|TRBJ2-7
TGTGCCAGCGATGGAAGGGGCTCCTACGAGCAGTACTTC
CASDGRGSYEQYF
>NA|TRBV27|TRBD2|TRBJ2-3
TGTGCCAGCAGTTTATTGGGACTAGCGGGGGATTCACCTAGCACAGATACGCAGTATTTT
CASSLLGLAGDSPSTDTQYF
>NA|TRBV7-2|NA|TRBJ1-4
TGTGCCAGCAGCTTATCCAGGATAAATGAAAAACTGTTTTTT
CASSLSRINEKLFF
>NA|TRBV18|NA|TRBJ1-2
TGTGCCAGCTCACCAACCGGTATAGGGGGCTACACCTTC
CASSPTGIGGYTF
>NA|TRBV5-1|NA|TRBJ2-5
TGCGCCAGCAGCTTGTTTGGCAGCCAAGAGACCCAGTACTTC
CASSLFGSQETQYF
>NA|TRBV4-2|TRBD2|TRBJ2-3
TGTGCCAGCAGCCAACTGGGACTAGCGGGAGGCGTTCCAGATACGCAGTATTTT
CASSQLGLAGGVPDTQYF
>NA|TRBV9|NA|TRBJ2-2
TGTGCCAGCAGCGTAAAGAGCTCTGACGGGGAGCTGTTTTTT
CASSVKSSDGELFF
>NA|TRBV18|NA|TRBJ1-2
TGTGCCAGCTCACCTCTCGGAGGGCCGGTGAAGACCGATGGCTACACCTTC
CASSPLGGPVKTDGYTF
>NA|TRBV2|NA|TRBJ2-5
TGTGCCAGCAGGCGCGTGCGAACAGGGTACCAAGAGACCCAGTACTTC
CASRRVRTGYQETQYF
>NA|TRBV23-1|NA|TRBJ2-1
TGCGCCAGCAGTCAATCGCGGAGGGGGAAGCTCATTGCCCCCGTCTACAATGAGCAGTTCTTC
CASSQSRRGKLIAPVYNEQFF
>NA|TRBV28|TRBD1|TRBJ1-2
TGTGCCAGCAGTTTCCACAGGGGCCGTGAGGGCTACACCTTC
CASSFHRGREGYTF
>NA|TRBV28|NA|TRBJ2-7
TGTGCCAGCAGTTTGCGGGACACCTTTTACGAGCAGTACTTC
CASSLRDTFYEQYF
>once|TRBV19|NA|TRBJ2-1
TGTGCCAGTAGTCTCCGATTCCAATCCGGGACACGGTACAATGAGCAGTTCTTC
CASSLRFQSGTRYNEQFF
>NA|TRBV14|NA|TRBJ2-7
TGTGCCAGCAGCCATACCTCGAGCGGAGGCTACGAGCAGTACTTC
CASSHTSSGGYEQYF
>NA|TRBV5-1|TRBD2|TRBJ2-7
TGCGCCAGCAGCTGGGGACTAGCGACCACCTACGAGCAGTACTTC
CASSWGLATTYEQYF
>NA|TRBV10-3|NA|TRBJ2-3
TGTGCCACCAGGGACCATAGCCCAGATACGCAGTATTTT
CATRDHSPDTQYF
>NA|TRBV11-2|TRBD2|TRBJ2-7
TGTGCCAGCAGAACCGTGCGGAGTAAAAGACTAGCGGGACACGAGCAGTACTTC
CASRTVRSKRLAGHEQYF
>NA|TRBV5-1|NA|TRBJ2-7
TGCGCCAGCAGCTTGAATTGGGGCTCTGACGTCGAGCAGTACTTC
CASSLNWGSDVEQYF
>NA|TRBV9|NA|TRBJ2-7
TGTGCCAGCAGCGCTACCGCGGGCCAGGGGGGAGTCTACGAGCAGTACTTC
CASSATAGQGGVYEQYF
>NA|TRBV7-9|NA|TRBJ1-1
TGTGCCAGCAGCTTCGACATGATGAACACTGAAGCTTTCTTT
CASSFDMMNTEAFF
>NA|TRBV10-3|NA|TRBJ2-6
TGTGCCATCAGTGGAGGGGCTGGTTCTGGGGCCAACGTCCTGACTTTC
CAISGGAGSGANVLTF
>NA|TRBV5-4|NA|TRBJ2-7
TGTGCCAGCAGCCCCCGGGACGGTGATTCCTACGAGCAGTACTTC
CASSPRDGDSYEQYF
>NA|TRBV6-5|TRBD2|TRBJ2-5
TGTGCCAGCAGTTACGCCGGACTAGCGGGAAAAGAGACCCAGTACTTC
CASSYAGLAGKETQYF
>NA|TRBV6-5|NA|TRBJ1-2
TGTGCCAGCAGTCAGACGGATGGCTACACCTTC
CASSQTDGYTF
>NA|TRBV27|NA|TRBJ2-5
TGTGCCAGCAGCCCTGGGGTAGTAGCCCAAGAGACCCAGTACTTC
CASSPGVVAQETQYF
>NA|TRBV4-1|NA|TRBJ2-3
TGCGCCAGCAGCCAAGTGGGGGCAGGAGATACGCAGTATTTT
CASSQVGAGDTQYF
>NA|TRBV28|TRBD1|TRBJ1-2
TGTGCCAGCAGCCCCCCGGGACAGACGAACTATGGCTACACCTTC
CASSPPGQTNYGYTF
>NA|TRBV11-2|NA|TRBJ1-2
TGTGCCAGCAGATCCCCCCGGGCAGGCGGCAACTATGGCTACACCTTC
CASRSPRAGGNYGYTF
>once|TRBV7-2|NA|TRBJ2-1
TGTGCCAGCAGCCCCCCGAGCAATGAGCAGTTCTTC
CASSPPSNEQFF
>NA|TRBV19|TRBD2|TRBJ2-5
TGTGCCAGTAGTATAGGCGTGACTAGCGGGAGGGCCAGGGAGACCCAGTACTTC
CASSIGVTSGRARETQYF
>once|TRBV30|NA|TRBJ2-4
TGTGCCTGGAGTTATCAGGGCATTCAGTACTTC
CAWSYQGIQYF
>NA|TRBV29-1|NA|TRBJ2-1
TGCAGCGTACTAACCTATGAGCAGTTCTTC
CSVLTYEQFF
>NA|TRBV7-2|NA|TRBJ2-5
TGTGCCAGCAGCTTAGCGGAGGGGACCAAGACCCAGTACTTC
CASSLAEGTKTQYF
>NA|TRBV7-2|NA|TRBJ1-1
TGTGCCAGCAGCCCGCAGGGGATGAACACTGAAGCTTTCTTT
CASSPQGMNTEAFF
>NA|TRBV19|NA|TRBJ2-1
TGTGCCAGTAGTATTCTGGCGCTCAGCTCCGACTCGTACAATGAGCAGTTCTTC
CASSILALSSDSYNEQFF